What follows is one T cell receptor beta chain and its context. This sample was included in a study of blood T cell repertoires in COVID-19. Measured with immunoSEQ multiplex PCR; TCRdb has only the in-frame clones, and not every one. In the table there are some 45,000 clones, 60% to 80% of which are singletons. Germline assignment: CDR1 SGHNT and CDR2 YYREEE (reference sequence). The CDR3 loop spans 14 amino acids. Trimming removed 4 bases at V and 5 bases at J, with 15 bases between. The chain uses TRBV5-4 and TRBJ1-1; TRBD1 is a possible D gene (5 bases). The clonotype comes from a man in his sixties or seventies with acute or convalescent COVID-19. Sequencing was carried out using peripheral blood. The CDR3 spells CASSRDRGDTEAFF. In nucleotides, the CDR3 is TGTGCCAGCAGCCGCGACCGGGGGGATACTGAAGCTTTCTTT.